The 31 T cell receptor beta chains presented below share a single source sample, sequenced in a study of T cells in Graves' hyperthyroidism and ophthalmopathy. RNA transcripts were the template for amplifying TCR beta CDR3 regions. Carried out on the TCR CDR3, a first-round RT-PCR used the HTBI primer set. Via MiXCR, TCRdb re-called the multiplex PCR reads, giving one row per CDR3 protein. Of roughly 350,000 distinct CDR3 sequences listed, about 14% are singletons. The specimen was blood. The receptors were gathered from a woman between 25 and 40 years old with Graves' ophthalmopathy.

The sample holds many counts of this clonotype. The chain recombines TRBV20-1 with TRBJ2-5; 8 bases are a match to TRBD2. This CDR3 is 15 amino acids long. CDR1 is DFQATT, CDR2 SNEGSKA, per germline (reference sequence). Trimming took 3 bases from V and 2 from J; bases not matched to a gene: 8. CDR3 coding DNA: TGCAGTGCTAGTATGGCGGGGGGCGCTCAAGAGACCCAGTACTTC. Amino acid sequence: CSASMAGGAQETQYF.

V is TRBV20-1 and J is TRBJ2-4, with TRBD2 as a possible D gene (5 bases). Germline V gene sequence: CDR1 DFQATT, CDR2 SNEGSKA (reference sequence). Trimming took off 2 bases at V and 0 bases at J, with 11 bases between the two ends. The CDR3 spans 15 residues. The chain's CDR3 is CSARPAGVAKNIQYF. Here the CDR3 DNA reads TGCAGTGCTAGACCCGCCGGGGTAGCCAAAAACATTCAGTACTTC.

This rearrangement joins TRBV29-1 to TRBJ1-4; TRBD1 is a possible D gene (5 bases). The V end lost 7 bases, the J end lost 0 bases, and 6 bases lay between the germline ends. This CDR3 comprises 12 residues. Germline assignment: CDR1 SQVTM and CDR2 ANQGSEA. The CDR3 protein is CSGQTTNEKLFF. The CDR3 nucleotides are TGCAGCGGACAGACAACTAATGAAAAACTGTTTTTT.

Concerning this clonotype itself: At one of its ends the junction is not consistent with the germline gene, which may arise from a read error. The chain uses TRBV2 and TRBJ1-1, with D unresolved. Germline V gene data show CDR1 as SNHLY and CDR2 as FYNNEI. The CDR3 has 11 residues. The chain's CDR3 is CASKGGTEASF. The DNA for the CDR3 is TGTGCCAGCAAGGGTGGCACTGAAGCTTCCTTT.

This rearrangement joins TRBV10-3 to TRBJ2-2; D assignment may be TRBD1 or TRBD2 (6 bases each). CDR1 is ENHRY and CDR2 is SYGVKD in the germline V gene. The CDR3 covers 14 residues. Between the trimmed V and J ends, which lost 9 bases and 7 bases, there was a span of 18 bases. The CDR3 loop reads CAISRGLDIGELFF. The CDR3 coding sequence is TGTGCCATTTCTCGGGGGCTGGATATCGGGGAGCTGTTTTTT.

This clonotype was counted ten times or more. V and J are TRBV3-1 and TRBJ1-2, with D possibly matching TRBD1 (6 bases). The germline CDR1 and CDR2 sequences are LGHDT and YNNKEL (reference sequence). V gave up 1 base and J gave up 5 bases, with 17 bases separating them. The CDR3 runs to 16 residues. The CDR3 bases are TGTGCCAGCAGCCAAGGAGCTGCTGGAGGGGGTTATGGCTACACCTTC. Amino acids: CASSQGAAGGGYGYTF.

A few counts support this clonotype. Written as DNA, the CDR3 is TGTGCCAGTAGCGTTTGGGGAATGAACACTGAAGCTTTCTTT. Its translation is CASSVWGMNTEAFF. The gene calls are TRBV19 and TRBJ1-1; the D is unclear. V was cut by 6 bases and J by 0 bases, with 11 bases left in between. CDR1 is LNHDA, CDR2 SQIVND, per germline (reference sequence). CDR3 length: 14 amino acids.

This clonotype was observed at least ten times. The chain employs TRBV28 and TRBJ1-2; D is undetermined. Germline CDR1 reads MDHEN; CDR2 reads SYDVKM. This CDR3 is 12 amino acids long. V lost 6 bases and J 5 bases, leaving 10 bases between the germline ends. CDR3 in amino acids: CASRQNGYGYTF. The CDR3 coding sequence is TGTGCCAGCAGGCAGAACGGATATGGCTACACCTTC.

V and J are TRBV12-3 or TRBV12-4 and TRBJ2-2; D not certain. This CDR3 comprises 13 residues. The V end was cut by 8 bases, the J end by 6 bases, with 13 bases between. In DNA form, the CDR3 reads TGTGCCAGCGATTCCCCCTTATCCGGGGAGCTGTTTTTT. Encoded protein: CASDSPLSGELFF.

This clonotype was seen many times. J is TRBJ1-5 and V is TRBV5-5; no clear D gene. CDR1 is SGHKS and CDR2 is YYEKEE in the germline V gene (reference sequence). Deletions cut 0 bases from V and 0 bases from J, with 10 bases between. The CDR3 spans 16 residues. The CDR3 reads CASSLEFTYSNQPQHF. The CDR3 DNA reads as TGTGCCAGCAGCTTGGAGTTCACCTATAGCAATCAGCCCCAGCATTTT.

The rearrangement links TRBV20-1 to TRBJ2-5; TRBD2 matches at 15 bases. The germline V gene encodes CDR1 DFQATT and CDR2 SNEGSKA (reference sequence). J was trimmed by 5 bases and V by 0 bases; bases with no gene match: 13. This CDR3 region has 19 residues. This CDR3 is CSARDLRTSGGAAWETQYF. The CDR3, as DNA: TGCAGTGCTAGAGATCTGAGGACTAGCGGGGGGGCCGCCTGGGAGACCCAGTACTTC.

This clonotype was counted ten times or more. This chain links TRBV12-3 or TRBV12-4 with TRBJ2-1, with D possibly TRBD1 on 6 matching bases. The CDR3 loop spans 12 amino acids. The germline V and J ends were trimmed by 6 bases and 10 bases, with 13 bases remaining between them. The CDR3: CASRITGLEQFF. The CDR3 DNA sequence: TGTGCCAGCAGGATAACAGGGTTAGAGCAGTTCTTC.

At least ten counts were recorded for this clonotype. The chain couples TRBV12-3 or TRBV12-4 to TRBJ2-5, with 10 bases matching TRBD2. The CDR3 runs 15 residues. J was trimmed by 7 bases and V by 5 bases; bases with no gene match: 10. CDR3 sequence (DNA): TGTGCCAGCAGTCGGATCGGGACTAGCGAGGCGACCCAGTACTTC. It codes for CASSRIGTSEATQYF.

This clonotype was picked up many times. The chain uses TRBV11-2 and TRBJ1-3; a weak D match, TRBD1 (5 bases). This CDR3 has 15 residues. V lost 4 bases to trimming and J lost 4 bases, with 14 bases between them. The V gene's germline CDR1 is SGHAT and CDR2 FQNNGV. As DNA, the CDR3 is TGTGCCAGCAGCTCCGACGCAGGGCCGGGAAACACCATATATTTT. Translation: CASSSDAGPGNTIYF.

This clonotype was observed a few times. This clone may be a read error of a much larger clone one base away. V is TRBV11-3 and J is TRBJ2-7, with D perhaps matching TRBD2 (5 bases). Germline V CDR1 and CDR2: SGHNT, YENEEA. The CDR3 spans 14 residues. Trimming removed 6 bases from V and 7 bases from J, with 19 bases in between. The CDR3 coding sequence is TGTGCCAGCAGAGAGTGGGGAGTAGAGGAAGAGCAGTACTTC. Its protein is CASREWGVEEEQYF. The complete variable domain, with remaining parts taken from reference TRBV11-3 and TRBJ2-7, reads EAGVVQSPRYKIIEKKQPVAFWCNPISGHNTLYWYLQNLGQGPELLIRYENEEAVDDSQLPKDRFSAERLKGVDSTLKIQPAELGDSAVYLCASREWGVEEEQYFGPGTRLTVT.

This clonotype was counted at least ten times. The rearrangement links TRBV5-5 to TRBJ2-1; TRBD1 is a possible D gene (5 bases). Trimming shortened V by 4 bases and J by 8 bases, and 16 bases separated the two germline ends. This CDR3 has 14 residues. Germline CDR1 SGHKS, CDR2 YYEKEE (reference sequence). The chain's CDR3 is CASSPGLRGDEQFF. Here the CDR3 DNA reads TGTGCCAGCAGCCCGGGCCTTAGGGGCGATGAGCAGTTCTTC.

This clonotype has ten or more counts. The rearrangement links TRBV28 to TRBJ1-2; D remains ambiguous. Trimming removed 3 bases at V and 6 bases at J, with 5 bases between. This CDR3 comprises 11 residues. The germline gives CDR1 MDHEN, CDR2 SYDVKM. The CDR3 loop is CASSFRNGYTF. The DNA of the CDR3 is TGTGCCAGCAGTTTCCGAAATGGCTACACCTTC.

This clonotype was recorded at least ten times. The V gene is TRBV27, the J gene TRBJ2-3; no firm D call. CDR3 length: 13 residues. Between the trimmed V and J ends, which lost 6 bases and 2 bases, there was a span of 9 bases. Germline V lookup: CDR1 MNHEY, CDR2 SMNVEV (reference sequence). The CDR3 protein is CASSRSYTDTQYF. The CDR3, as DNA: TGTGCCAGCAGCCGGTCCTACACAGATACGCAGTATTTT.

This clonotype has only a few counts. One base away lies a much larger clone, so this may be a sequencing read error. This chain uses TRBV2 with TRBJ2-1; D gene unclear. The CDR3 spans 14 residues. The germline CDR1 and CDR2 sequences are SNHLY and FYNNEI. The CDR3 loop is CATMASRLYNEQSF. CDR3 nucleotides: TGTGCCACCATGGCCAGCAGGCTCTACAATGAGCAGTCCTTC.

This clonotype has a count of ten or more. This chain joins TRBV18 and TRBJ1-1; D uncertain. Germline V gene sequence: CDR1 KGHSH, CDR2 LQKENI. The CDR3 runs to 11 residues. V was shortened by 2 bases and J by 7 bases, with 5 bases between the two germline ends. The CDR3 sequence: CASSPGNEAFF. CDR3 bases: TGTGCCAGCTCACCAGGGAATGAAGCTTTCTTT.

Many counts were recorded for this clonotype. The V gene is TRBV13, the J gene TRBJ2-1; 8 positions agree with TRBD1. Per the germline V gene, CDR1 is PRHDT and CDR2 is FYEKMQ (reference sequence). V lost 0 bases to trimming and J lost 8 bases; unmatched junction nucleotides: 6. This CDR3 comprises 15 residues. CDR3 sequence (DNA): TGTGCCAGCAGCTTAGGCCAGGGGGCACCGGATGAGCAGTTCTTC. This translates into CASSLGQGAPDEQFF.

The V gene is TRBV20-1, the J gene TRBJ1-1; D possibly corresponds to TRBD1 (5 bases). This CDR3 is built from 12 residues. Germline V gene data show CDR1 as DFQATT and CDR2 as SNEGSKA (reference sequence). V was clipped by 5 bases and J by 4 bases, with 11 bases between them. CDR3 amino acids: CSALEGVTEAFF. The CDR3 bases are TGCAGTGCTTTGGAAGGGGTCACTGAAGCTTTCTTT.

This clonotype has ten or more counts. V and J are TRBV6-1 and TRBJ1-6; 7 positions match TRBD1. The CDR3 length is 19 residues. Germline V lookup: CDR1 MNHNS, CDR2 SASEGT. Trimming removed 2 bases from V and 5 bases from J; junction bases left unmatched: 15. Here the CDR3 reads CASSERQGWMPDHNSPLHF. For the CDR3, the DNA is TGTGCCAGCAGTGAACGACAGGGCTGGATGCCTGATCATAATTCACCCCTCCACTTT.

Many counts were recorded for this clonotype. The chain couples TRBV15 to TRBJ1-1; possible D gene TRBD1, 5 bases. Germline-derived CDR1 and CDR2 are LNHNV and YYDKDF (reference sequence). Trimming took off 3 bases at V and 11 bases at J, with 22 bases between the two ends. The CDR3 extends over 15 amino acids. The CDR3 here is CATSSGLGQGRAAFF. CDR3 coding DNA: TGTGCCACCAGCAGTGGATTGGGGCAGGGTCGGGCGGCTTTCTTT. Full variable domain (outside the CDR3, taken from reference TRBV15 and TRBJ1-1): DAMVIQNPRYQVTQFGKPVTLSCSQTLNHNVMYWYQQKSSQAPKLLFHYYDKDFNNEADTPDNFQSRRPNTSFCFLDIRSPGLGDTAMYLCATSSGLGQGRAAFFGQGTRLTVV.

This clonotype was seen many times. V gene TRBV6-2 or TRBV6-3 combines with J gene TRBJ2-1; D is perhaps TRBD1 (6 bases). The V end lost 7 bases, the J end lost 2 bases, and 12 bases lay between the germline ends. The germline CDR1 and CDR2 sequences are MNHEY and SVGEGT. The CDR3 is 14 amino acids. In nucleotides, the CDR3 is TGTGCCAGCACTGTGTGGGGGCCCTACAATGAGCAGTTCTTC. The encoded protein is CASTVWGPYNEQFF.

This clonotype was observed many times. The chain combines TRBV11-2 with TRBJ1-1; D call uncertain. The length of the CDR3 is 16 residues. The ends were cut back, 5 bases at V and 0 bases at J, with 16 bases in the middle. From germline, CDR1 is SGHAT and CDR2 FQNNGV. The CDR3 spells CASSPHGRGMNTEAFF. The CDR3 nucleotides are TGTGCCAGCAGCCCCCATGGGAGAGGGATGAACACTGAAGCTTTCTTT. Drawing the rest from reference TRBV11-2 and TRBJ1-1, the complete variable domain is EAGVAQSPRYKIIEKRQSVAFWCNPISGHATLYWYQQILGQGPKLLIQFQNNGVVDDSQLPKDRFSAERLKGVDSTLKIQPAKLEDSAVYLCASSPHGRGMNTEAFFGQGTRLTVV.

This clonotype was picked up many times. V and J are TRBV6-1 and TRBJ1-2; D is ambiguous. This CDR3 spans 13 amino acids. Deletions cut 5 bases from V and 0 bases from J, with 7 bases between. Germline values: CDR1 MNHNS, CDR2 SASEGT. CDR3 sequence: CASSRLPNYGYTF. The DNA of the CDR3 is TGTGCCAGCAGTCGATTACCTAACTATGGCTACACCTTC.

This clonotype appeared many times. The rearrangement uses TRBV12-3 or TRBV12-4 and TRBJ1-5, with 10 nucleotides matching TRBD1. V shed 6 bases, J shed 5 bases, and the junction held 7 bases outside the gene matches. The CDR3 sequence is 15 residues long. This CDR3 is CASSNRDRGHQPQHF. The CDR3 DNA sequence: TGTGCCAGCAGCAACCGGGACAGGGGCCATCAGCCCCAGCATTTT.

CDR3 in amino acids: CASSVLRGGEKLFF. The CDR3 bases are TGTGCCAGCAGTGTCCTGAGGGGCGGAGAAAAACTGTTTTTT. The rearrangement links TRBV6-1 to TRBJ1-4, with a weak D call TRBD1 (5 bases). Germline lookup yields CDR1 MNHNS and CDR2 SASEGT. The V and J ends lost 4 bases and 8 bases respectively, with 14 bases between them. The CDR3 has 14 amino acids.

The sample holds many counts of this clonotype. The chain recombines TRBV5-1 with TRBJ2-3; the D gene is possibly TRBD2 (7 bases). The CDR3 spans 13 residues. V lost 6 bases and J lost 4, with 12 bases in between. Germline CDR1 reads SGHRS; CDR2 reads YFSETQ. The CDR3 DNA is TGCGCCAGCACACCCGGGGGGCCAGATACGCAGTATTTT. Protein: CASTPGGPDTQYF.

This chain uses TRBV12-3 or TRBV12-4 with TRBJ2-1; TRBD2 matches 11 bases. V was clipped by 3 bases and J by 3 bases; unmatched bases: 10. This CDR3 region has 18 residues. Here the CDR3 reads CASSFEVAGGPGYNEQFF. Here the CDR3 DNA reads TGTGCCAGCAGTTTCGAGGTAGCGGGGGGGCCGGGCTACAATGAGCAGTTCTTC.